This TCR beta chain stems from a study of blood T cell repertoires in COVID-19. Overall study context: The United States, Italy and Spain provided the acute and convalescent COVID-19 samples. In each case, the material was cDNA or gDNA derived from T cells, B-cell-depleted T cells, or PBMCs.

This clone was recorded once. Sequencing used immunoSEQ multiplex PCR; TCRdb keeps in-frame clones, though not all of them. The data contain roughly 220,000 clones, approximately 78% of them seen just once; the ten biggest clones take up 8% to 9%. Losses at the gene ends were 4 bases for V and 10 bases for J; bases not matched to a gene: 4. This CDR3 region has 11 residues. From germline, CDR1 is SGHNT and CDR2 YYREEE (reference sequence). This receptor was taken from a woman older than 75 with COVID-19, enrolled during active disease. The sequenced sample consisted of peripheral blood. The chain combines TRBV5-4 with TRBJ1-2; TRBD1 matches 7 bases. The CDR3 loop is CASSLGQLYTF. The CDR3 nucleotides are TGTGCCAGCAGCCTGGGACAGCTCTACACCTTC.